These 31 T cell receptor beta chains came from one sample sequenced in a study of blood T cell repertoires in COVID-19. TCRdb's copy holds only in-frame clones and misses some; the assay was immunoSEQ multiplex PCR. Here the sample spans approximately 210,000 clones, 82% being singletons. The sample taken for sequencing was peripheral blood. These receptor sequences come from a woman between 35 and 50 years old with acute or convalescent COVID-19.

J is TRBJ1-1 and V is TRBV21-1; the D call TRBD1 from the table was never checked on the DNA. TRBV21-1 is a known pseudogene. The length of the CDR3 is 14 residues. CDR3 DNA: TGTGCCCCGGACAGGGGGCGGATGAACACTGAAGCTTTCTTT. Its protein product is CAPDRGRMNTEAFF.

This chain connects TRBV7-9 to TRBJ2-5, with D possibly matching TRBD2 (6 bases). The length of the CDR3 is 16 residues. V was pared by 5 bases and J by 4 bases, with 20 bases between. In germline, CDR1 is SEHNR, CDR2 FQNEAQ (reference sequence). The DNA of the CDR3 is TGTGCCAGCAGCCAACAGGCCTGGCGGGAACTAGAGACCCAGTACTTC. Its protein product is CASSQQAWRELETQYF.

The V and J genes are TRBV5-1 and TRBJ2-1; 9 bases map to TRBD2. CDR1 is SGHRS, CDR2 YFSETQ, per germline. The CDR3 is made up of 16 amino acids. V lost 1 base to trimming and J lost 10 bases; unmatched junction nucleotides: 12. The CDR3 DNA reads as TGCGCCAGCAGCTTGTGGGCGGGAGGGGGTTATTCGGAGCAGTTCTTC. Translation: CASSLWAGGGYSEQFF.

This chain connects TRBV9 to TRBJ1-2; D is undetermined. Germline loops: CDR1 SGDLS, CDR2 YYNGEE. The CDR3 covers 13 residues. The germline V and J ends were trimmed by 4 bases and 6 bases, with 13 bases remaining between them. The CDR3 sequence is CASSRATGDGYTF. CDR3 nucleotide sequence: TGTGCCAGCAGCAGGGCCACCGGGGATGGCTACACCTTC.

The rearrangement joins TRBV25-1 to TRBJ1-4, with TRBD1 matching 8 bases. V gave up 4 bases and J gave up 7 bases; unmatched junction bases: 5. The germline V gene has CDR1 MGHDK and CDR2 SYGVNS. The CDR3 sequence is 14 residues long. CDR3 nucleotide sequence: TGTGCCAGCAGTGCTCAGGGGGCGGGTGAAAAACTGTTTTTT. It yields the protein CASSAQGAGEKLFF.

V usage is TRBV7-9 and J usage is TRBJ2-7; 7 positions match TRBD1. This CDR3 is built from 14 residues. Germline lookup yields CDR1 SEHNR and CDR2 FQNEAQ (reference sequence). V lost 5 bases, J lost 5 bases, and 9 bases stayed unmatched. For the CDR3, the DNA is TGTGCCAGCAGCGCTCAGACAGGGAACCACGAGCAGTACTTC. Translation gives CASSAQTGNHEQYF.

This clone was detected many times. This chain joins TRBV14 and TRBJ2-7; 9 nucleotides align to TRBD2. CDR1 and CDR2 (germline): SGHDN, FVKESK. This CDR3 is built from 14 residues. Germline trimming cut 1 base from V and 7 bases from J; bases unmatched to any gene: 5. CDR3 in DNA: TGTGCCAGCAGCCAAGCGAGTGCGGGGGGGGAGCAGTACTTC. Translating it yields CASSQASAGGEQYF.

The chain has TRBV10-3 and TRBJ1-5, with 8 bases matching TRBD1. CDR3 length equals 16 residues. The germline V gene encodes CDR1 ENHRY and CDR2 SYGVKD. V lost 4 bases, J lost 1 base, and 6 bases stayed unmatched. For the CDR3, the DNA is TGTGCCATCAGTGGGCAGGGGGCAGGAAGCAATCAGCCCCAGCATTTT. This gives the protein CAISGQGAGSNQPQHF.

V and J are TRBV7-8 and TRBJ2-7; 11 bases are a match to TRBD1. The CDR3 length is 16 residues. V dropped 1 base and J dropped 5; count of bases not matched to a gene: 7. Germline-derived CDR1 and CDR2 are SGHVS and FQNEAQ. CDR3 sequence (DNA): TGTGCCAGCAGCTTAGTCCATGGACAGGGGGCCCACGAGCAGTACTTC. Translation: CASSLVHGQGAHEQYF.

The chain combines TRBV7-8 with TRBJ1-4; D gene unclear. V gave up 2 bases and J gave up 4 bases, with 5 bases separating them. The germline V gene encodes CDR1 SGHVS and CDR2 FQNEAQ. The CDR3 extends over 13 amino acids. The CDR3 sequence: CASSLIHNEKLFF. The CDR3 DNA follows: TGTGCCAGCAGCTTAATACATAATGAAAAACTGTTTTTT.

CDR3 loop: CASSEGQGATGELFF. The DNA of the CDR3 is TGTGCCAGCTCAGAGGGACAGGGGGCCACCGGGGAGCTGTTTTTT. The rearrangement joins TRBV18 to TRBJ2-2; 12 bases are a match to TRBD1. Germline assignment: CDR1 KGHSH and CDR2 LQKENI. After removal of 5 bases from V and 4 bases from J, the junction contained 2 bases not matched to a gene. This CDR3 comprises 15 residues.

This chain uses TRBV11-2 with TRBJ2-1, with 7 bases matching TRBD2. Germline assignment: CDR1 SGHAT and CDR2 FQNNGV. The CDR3 covers 11 residues. Trimming took 5 bases from V and 15 from J; bases not matched to a gene: 7. The CDR3 nucleotides are TGTGCCAGCAGCGGGGGACTATCTCGGTTCTTC. This codes for CASSGGLSRFF. Complete variable domain (other parts from reference TRBV11-2 and TRBJ2-1): EAGVAQSPRYKIIEKRQSVAFWCNPISGHATLYWYQQILGQGPKLLIQFQNNGVVDDSQLPKDRFSAERLKGVDSTLKIQPAKLEDSAVYLCASSGGLSRFFGPGTRLTVL.

This clone was picked up a small number of times. The chain recombines TRBV10-3 with TRBJ1-3; D ambiguous. This CDR3 has 16 residues. Trimming shortened V by 0 bases and J by 7 bases, and 16 bases separated the two germline ends. CDR1 ENHRY and CDR2 SYGVKD come from the germline V gene. The CDR3 is CAISESWGTRTNTIYF. In nucleotides, the CDR3 is TGTGCCATCAGTGAGTCGTGGGGTACAAGGACTAACACCATATATTTT.

This rearrangement joins TRBV4-1 to TRBJ2-1; D is undetermined. Germline CDR1 and CDR2: MGHRA and YSYEKL. The length of the CDR3 is 16 residues. V was clipped by 1 base and J by 0 bases, with 10 bases between them. CDR3 protein: CASSQARSSSYNEQFF. The CDR3 nucleotides read TGCGCCAGCAGCCAAGCCCGGAGTAGCTCCTACAATGAGCAGTTCTTC.

This chain joins TRBV29-1 and TRBJ2-1; TRBD2 matches 9 bases. CDR3 size: 16 residues. The V gene's germline CDR1 is SQVTM and CDR2 ANQGSEA. Unmatched junction bases numbered 13, after V lost 3 bases and J lost 7 bases. The CDR3 spells CSVDLGGGAGANEQFF. The CDR3 DNA is TGCAGCGTTGATCTTGGCGGGGGGGCCGGTGCAAATGAGCAGTTCTTC.

This chain links TRBV19 with TRBJ2-7, with TRBD1 matching over 7 bases. The CDR3 totals 15 residues. CDR1 is LNHDA, CDR2 SQIVND, per germline (reference sequence). V trimming: 6 bases; J trimming: 0 bases; junction bases outside the gene matches: 8. In DNA, the CDR3 is TGTGCCAGTAGCCCTACACAGGGGCGCTCCTACGAGCAGTACTTC. It encodes CASSPTQGRSYEQYF.

The genes are TRBV7-9 and TRBJ1-4, with TRBD1 matching 9 bases. Losses at the gene ends were 5 bases for V and 4 bases for J; bases not matched to a gene: 2. The germline V gene has CDR1 SEHNR and CDR2 FQNEAQ (reference sequence). The CDR3 loop spans 14 amino acids. The CDR3 DNA is TGTGCCAGCAGCGAGACAGGGGGTAATGAAAAACTGTTTTTT. Protein sequence: CASSETGGNEKLFF.

V and J are TRBV5-4 and TRBJ2-1; D is perhaps TRBD2 (6 bases). V lost 1 base and J lost 4, with 15 bases in between. Germline V gives CDR1 SGHNT, CDR2 YYREEE (reference sequence). This CDR3 spans 16 amino acids. In nucleotides, the CDR3 is TGTGCCAGCAGCTTGACTAGCAGATCGCTTTACAATGAGCAGTTCTTC. This sequence encodes CASSLTSRSLYNEQFF.

Worth noting for this clone: In the same sample, other DNA sequences code for this CDR3. The chain joins TRBV6-2 or TRBV6-3 to TRBJ2-7; a possible D gene is TRBD2 (6 bases). Germline values: CDR1 MNHEY, CDR2 SVGEGT. The CDR3 is made up of 14 amino acids. V was pared by 3 bases and J by 0 bases, with 9 bases between. This CDR3 is CASSYVGGSYEQYF. CDR3 DNA: TGTGCCAGCAGTTATGTGGGGGGCTCCTACGAGCAGTACTTC.

The chain uses TRBV5-1 and TRBJ2-7; 11 nucleotides agree with TRBD2. CDR3 length: 16 residues. The germline V gene encodes CDR1 SGHRS and CDR2 YFSETQ. With V trimmed by 0 bases and J by 0 bases, 2 bases remained unmatched. CDR3 coding DNA: TGCGCCAGCAGCTTGGTAGCGGGGGGGTACTCCTACGAGCAGTACTTC. Translated: CASSLVAGGYSYEQYF.

This sequence joins TRBV5-1 and TRBJ1-3; possibly TRBD1 for D (5 bases). The CDR3 runs to 15 residues. CDR1 and CDR2 from the germline V gene are SGHRS and YFSETQ. Trimming cost V 4 bases and J 4 bases, with 15 bases left between them. As DNA, the CDR3 is TGCGCCAGCAGCACGGACGGGGGAGCGGGAAACACCATATATTTT. It yields the protein CASSTDGGAGNTIYF. The variable domain in full, with the rest retrieved from reference TRBV5-1 and TRBJ1-3, is KAGVTQTPRYLIKTRGQQVTLSCSPISGHRSVSWYQQTPGQGLQFLFEYFSETQRNKGNFPGRFSGRQFSNSRSEMNVSTLELGDSALYLCASSTDGGAGNTIYFGEGSWLTVV.

The chain is built from TRBV3-1 (or the pseudogene TRBV3-2) and TRBJ2-1; no reliable D call. This CDR3 has 16 residues. V was shortened by 4 bases and J by 12 bases, with 25 bases between the two germline ends. Germline V gene sequence: CDR1 LGHDT, CDR2 YNNKEL (reference sequence). The CDR3 DNA sequence: TGTGCCAGCAGCCTCTCCCGTAACCAGGCAGTAGTAATGCAGTTCTTC. Residues: CASSLSRNQAVVMQFF.

The chain employs TRBV6-2 or TRBV6-3 and TRBJ2-1, with TRBD2 identical over 7 bases. The trim removed 2 bases at V and 2 bases at J, leaving 12 bases unmatched. The CDR3 covers 18 residues. The germline V gene has CDR1 MNHEY and CDR2 SVGEGT. CDR3: CASSYEGISSGPYNEQFF. CDR3 nucleotide sequence: TGTGCCAGCAGTTACGAGGGGATTTCTAGCGGCCCCTACAATGAGCAGTTCTTC.

This clone was seen more than once but under ten times. The V call is TRBV5-1, the J call TRBJ1-2, with D maybe TRBD1 (6 bases). Germline V gives CDR1 SGHRS, CDR2 YFSETQ. This CDR3 has 16 residues. Deletions cut 4 bases from V and 5 bases from J, with 21 bases between. CDR3 region: CASSPNNLQGGYGYTF. The CDR3 nucleotides are TGCGCCAGCAGCCCAAATAACCTACAGGGAGGGTATGGCTACACCTTC.

The V gene is TRBV2, the J gene TRBJ2-7; perhaps TRBD1 as D (6 bases). Germline values: CDR1 SNHLY, CDR2 FYNNEI. The CDR3 is made up of 14 amino acids. Trimming left V 3 bases short and J 2 bases short, with 11 bases between. CDR3 nucleotides: TGTGCCAGCAGTGACCGGGACACCCCCTACGAGCAGTACTTC. It encodes CASSDRDTPYEQYF.

This chain joins TRBV7-9 and TRBJ2-1; 8 positions match TRBD2. Germline V gives CDR1 SEHNR, CDR2 FQNEAQ (reference sequence). The trim removed 5 bases at V and 7 bases at J, leaving 7 bases unmatched. CDR3 size: 14 residues. DNA of the CDR3: TGTGCCAGCAGCCCCCCGACTAGCGCGAATGAGCAGTTCTTC. This encodes CASSPPTSANEQFF.

This clone was seen only once. This chain uses TRBV5-1 with TRBJ2-3; D remains ambiguous. The ends were cut back, 3 bases at V and 2 bases at J, with 7 bases in the middle. Germline CDR1 and CDR2: SGHRS and YFSETQ. This CDR3 region has 13 residues. Here the CDR3 DNA reads TGCGCCAGCAGCTCGTTTTCCACAGATACGCAGTATTTT. It codes for CASSSFSTDTQYF.

The V gene is TRBV30, the J gene TRBJ1-5, with D perhaps TRBD1 (5 bases). This CDR3 region has 14 residues. CDR1 is GTSNPN, CDR2 SVGIG, per germline (reference sequence). V lost 1 base and J lost 7, with 14 bases in between. CDR3 in DNA: TGTGCCTGGAGTGATGTTGGGGCTCGGCAGCCCCAGCATTTT. Residues: CAWSDVGARQPQHF. The variable domain in full, completed from reference TRBV30 and TRBJ1-5, reads SQTIHQWPATLVQPVGSPLSLECTVEGTSNPNLYWYRQAAGRGLQLLFYSVGIGQISSEVPQNLSASRPQDRQFILSSKKLLLSDSGFYLCAWSDVGARQPQHFGDGTRLSIL.

The chain is built from TRBV4-1 and TRBJ1-6; 8 nucleotides match TRBD1. The length of the CDR3 is 15 residues. Germline trimming cut 4 bases from V and 5 bases from J; bases unmatched to any gene: 4. Per germline, CDR1 MGHRA and CDR2 YSYEKL. CDR3 sequence: CASSLGTGDNSPLHF. Written as DNA, the CDR3 is TGCGCCAGCAGCCTCGGGACAGGAGATAATTCACCCCTCCACTTT.

The chain is built from TRBV5-4 and TRBJ2-7; 8 nucleotides line up with TRBD1. In germline, CDR1 is SGHNT, CDR2 YYREEE (reference sequence). Losses at the gene ends were 4 bases for V and 7 bases for J; bases not matched to a gene: 13. The CDR3 is 15 amino acids. CDR3 DNA: TGTGCCAGCAGCCCCCGGGGGACAGGAGTGAATGAGCAGTACTTC. This encodes CASSPRGTGVNEQYF. The full variable domain, its missing parts supplied by reference TRBV5-4 and TRBJ2-7, is ETGVTQSPTHLIKTRGQQVTLRCSSQSGHNTVSWYQQALGQGPQFIFQYYREEENGRGNFPPRFSGLQFPNYSSELNVNALELDDSALYLCASSPRGTGVNEQYFGPGTRLTVT.

This chain connects TRBV19 to TRBJ2-3; 7 bases line up with TRBD2. J lost 3 bases, V lost 1 base, and 4 bases had no gene match. Germline CDR1 LNHDA, CDR2 SQIVND (reference sequence). The CDR3 covers 15 residues. The CDR3 here is CASSIGGGRTDTQYF. For the CDR3, the DNA is TGTGCCAGTAGTATAGGGGGGGGTAGGACAGATACGCAGTATTTT.